This T cell receptor (beta chain) was captured in a study of T cells in narcolepsy. Profiling relied on immunoSEQ multiplex PCR, and the TCRdb table lists in-frame clones only, not all of them. In the table there are some 29,000 clones, around 87% of which are singletons. Concerning this clone: Its antigen is undetermined.

Study observations and caveats: Autoreactive clonotypes reportedly recurred in blood of same and different patients, not controls. Same-patient CSF and blood CD4+ T cell clonotypes included HCRT-specific and TRIB2-specific autoreactive ones.

The germline CDR1 and CDR2 sequences are MNHEY and SMNVEV (reference sequence). The ends lost 4 bases at V and 0 bases at J; junction bases unmatched: 6. CDR3 length: 17 amino acids. The chain uses TRBV27 and TRBJ2-6; the match to TRBD1 covers 7 bases. Material for sequencing was memory (CD45RA-) CD4+ T cells from blood. The origin of this receptor is a human donor in good health. The CDR3 bases are TGTGCCAGCAGTTCGGGACAGTTTTCCTCTGGGGCCAACGTCCTGACTTTC. This encodes CASSSGQFSSGANVLTF.